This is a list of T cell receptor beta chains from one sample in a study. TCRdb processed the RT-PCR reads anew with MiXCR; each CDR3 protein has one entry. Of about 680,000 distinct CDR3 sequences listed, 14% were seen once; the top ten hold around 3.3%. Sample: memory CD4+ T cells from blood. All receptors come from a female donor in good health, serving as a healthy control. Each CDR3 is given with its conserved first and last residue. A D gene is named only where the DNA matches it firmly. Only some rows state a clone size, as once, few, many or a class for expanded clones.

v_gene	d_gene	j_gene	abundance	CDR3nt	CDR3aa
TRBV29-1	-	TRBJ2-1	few	TGCAGCGTTGACTGGGGGGTCTACAATGAGCAGTTCTTC	CSVDWGVYNEQFF
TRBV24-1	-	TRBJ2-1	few	TGTGCCACCAGTGAGGTGGGGACGGGGCAGTTCTTC	CATSEVGTGQFF
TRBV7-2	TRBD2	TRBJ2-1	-	TGTGCCAGCAGCTTAGGAGCGGGAGCTGTGGGAAATGAGCAGTTCTTC	CASSLGAGAVGNEQFF
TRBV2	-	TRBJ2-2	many	TGTGCCAGCAGAAGGGGGGCCACCGGGGAGCTGTTTTTT	CASRRGATGELFF
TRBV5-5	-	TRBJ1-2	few	TGTGCCAGCAGCCGAGAGGGACTTGCAACGACAAGTTATGGCTACACCTTC	CASSREGLATTSYGYTF
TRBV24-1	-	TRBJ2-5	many	TGTGCCACCAGTGACCCCACGGAAGAGCAAGAGACCCAGTACTTC	CATSDPTEEQETQYF
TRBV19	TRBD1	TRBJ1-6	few	TGTGCCAGTAGACCGGGACAGACCGATTCACCCCTCCACTTT	CASRPGQTDSPLHF
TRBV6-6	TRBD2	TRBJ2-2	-	TGTGCCAGCGGTCCCCGTGTGGGGGGGTGGGACACCGGGGAGCTGTTTTTT	CASGPRVGGWDTGELFF
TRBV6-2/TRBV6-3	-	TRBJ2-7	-	TGTGCCAGCAGTTACTCCTCGAGGTCCTACGAGCAGTACTTC	CASSYSSRSYEQYF
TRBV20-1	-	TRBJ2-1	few	TGCAGTGCTAGAGCGGGTAGCGCGAGTGAGCAGTTCTTC	CSARAGSASEQFF
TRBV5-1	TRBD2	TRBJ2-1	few	TGCGCCAGCAGCTTGCGAGGGCGGGAGGGCCGGTCGGGTGAGCAGTTCTTC	CASSLRGREGRSGEQFF
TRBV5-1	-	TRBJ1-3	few	TGCGCCAGCAGCCCCAATACAGCGGGAAACACCATATATTTT	CASSPNTAGNTIYF
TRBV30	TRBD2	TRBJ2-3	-	TGTGCCTGGAGATCACCTGGACTAGCGGCTATTACAGATACGCAGTATTTT	CAWRSPGLAAITDTQYF
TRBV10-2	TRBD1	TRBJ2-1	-	TGCGCCAGCAGTGGTTACCGGGACAGGGGGGAAGATGAGCAGTTCTTC	CASSGYRDRGEDEQFF
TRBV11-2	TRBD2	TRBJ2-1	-	TGTGCCAGCAGCTCACCAACACTAGCGGCTTACAATGAGCAGTTCTTC	CASSSPTLAAYNEQFF
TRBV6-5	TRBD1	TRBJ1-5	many	TGTGCCAGCAGTTCGCAGGGGGCCCAGCCCCAGCATTTT	CASSSQGAQPQHF
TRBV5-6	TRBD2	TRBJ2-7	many	TGTGCCAGCAGCCTCCCTAGCGGGAACGGGTACGAGCAGTACTTC	CASSLPSGNGYEQYF
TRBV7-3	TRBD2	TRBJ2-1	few	TGTGCCAGCAGCCTAAGGGGGTTGCTAGCGGGAGTTCAAGGCAATGAGCAGTTCTTC	CASSLRGLLAGVQGNEQFF
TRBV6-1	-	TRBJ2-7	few	TGTGCCAGCAGTCCGCGGAGGTTCTACGAGCAGTACTTC	CASSPRRFYEQYF
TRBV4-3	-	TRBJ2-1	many	TGCGCCAGCAGCCAAGACGATGGAGGAGTCGGGGACAATGAGCAGTTCTTC	CASSQDDGGVGDNEQFF
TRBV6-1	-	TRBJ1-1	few	TGTGCCAGCAGTGAAAACGTAGTCATGAACACTGAAGCTTTCTTT	CASSENVVMNTEAFF
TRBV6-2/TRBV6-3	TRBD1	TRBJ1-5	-	TGTGCCAGCCGGGACAGCCTTTATCAGCCCCAGCATTTT	CASRDSLYQPQHF
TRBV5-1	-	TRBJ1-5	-	TGCGCCAGCAGCTGGAGCTTTAATCAGCCCCAGCATTTT	CASSWSFNQPQHF
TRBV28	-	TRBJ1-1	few	TGTGCCAGCAGTCTACCAGGGCAGGGCGGGACTGAAGCTTTCTTT	CASSLPGQGGTEAFF
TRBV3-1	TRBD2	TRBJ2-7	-	TGTGCCAGCAGCCAAGCGTCGGGAGGGGGCTCCTACGAGCAGTACTTC	CASSQASGGGSYEQYF
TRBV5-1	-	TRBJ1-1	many	TGCGCCAGCAGCTTGGACCCTGCGAACACTGAAGCTTTCTTT	CASSLDPANTEAFF
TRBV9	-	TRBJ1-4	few	TGTGCCAGCGGTGAGGAAAAACTGTTTTTT	CASGEEKLFF
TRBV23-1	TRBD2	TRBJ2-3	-	TGCGCCAGCAAACATACTAGCGGGAGTAACGATACGCAGTATTTT	CASKHTSGSNDTQYF
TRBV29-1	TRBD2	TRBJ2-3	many	TGCAGCGTGTACGGACTAGCGGGAGGGTCTGGTACGCAGTATTTT	CSVYGLAGGSGTQYF
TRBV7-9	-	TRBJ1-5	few	TGTGCCAGCAGCTATCGGGACACCAATCAGCCCCAGCATTTT	CASSYRDTNQPQHF
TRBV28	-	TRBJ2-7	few	TGTGCCAGCAGTTTCGTCTACAACGAGCAGTACTTC	CASSFVYNEQYF
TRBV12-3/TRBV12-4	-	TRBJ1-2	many	TGTGCCAGCAGTTTCTGGGAGTCGGGCTACACCTTC	CASSFWESGYTF
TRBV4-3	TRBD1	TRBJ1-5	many	TGCGCCAGCAGCCAAGAGGCCGGGACAGGGGGCAATCAGCCCCAGCATTTT	CASSQEAGTGGNQPQHF
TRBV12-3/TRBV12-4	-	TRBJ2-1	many	TGTGCCAGCTTGAGAGGGGGGAATGAGCAGTTCTTC	CASLRGGNEQFF
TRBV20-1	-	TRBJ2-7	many	TGCAGTGCCGGCGACACCACCGCCTCCTACGAGCAGTACTTC	CSAGDTTASYEQYF
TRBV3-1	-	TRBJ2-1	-	TGTGCCAGCAGCCAAAGGGTGCGGGTTTACAATGAGCAGTTCTTC	CASSQRVRVYNEQFF
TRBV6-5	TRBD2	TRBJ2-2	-	TGTGCCCGTCCGGGCGGGAGTCACACCGGGGAGCTGTTTTTT	CARPGGSHTGELFF
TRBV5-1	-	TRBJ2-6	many	TGCGCCAGCAGCTTGGTCCCAGGTTCTGGGGCCAACGTCCTGACTTTC	CASSLVPGSGANVLTF
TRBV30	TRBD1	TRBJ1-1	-	TGTGCCTGGGAACAGGGGAGGAACACTGAAGCTTTCTTT	CAWEQGRNTEAFF
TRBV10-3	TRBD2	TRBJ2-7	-	TGTGCCATCGCTGATAGCGGGTTCAGAACCTACGAGCAGTACTTC	CAIADSGFRTYEQYF
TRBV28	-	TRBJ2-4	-	TGTGCCAGCAGTTCCTATGGACAGAACATTCAGTACTTC	CASSSYGQNIQYF
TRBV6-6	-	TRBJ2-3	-	TGTGCCAGCAGTTACGAGAGGAGGGCGCAGTATTTT	CASSYERRAQYF
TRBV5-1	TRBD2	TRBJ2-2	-	TGCGCCAGCAGCCCCGAGCCTAGCGGGAGTATGACCGGGGAGCTGTTTTTT	CASSPEPSGSMTGELFF